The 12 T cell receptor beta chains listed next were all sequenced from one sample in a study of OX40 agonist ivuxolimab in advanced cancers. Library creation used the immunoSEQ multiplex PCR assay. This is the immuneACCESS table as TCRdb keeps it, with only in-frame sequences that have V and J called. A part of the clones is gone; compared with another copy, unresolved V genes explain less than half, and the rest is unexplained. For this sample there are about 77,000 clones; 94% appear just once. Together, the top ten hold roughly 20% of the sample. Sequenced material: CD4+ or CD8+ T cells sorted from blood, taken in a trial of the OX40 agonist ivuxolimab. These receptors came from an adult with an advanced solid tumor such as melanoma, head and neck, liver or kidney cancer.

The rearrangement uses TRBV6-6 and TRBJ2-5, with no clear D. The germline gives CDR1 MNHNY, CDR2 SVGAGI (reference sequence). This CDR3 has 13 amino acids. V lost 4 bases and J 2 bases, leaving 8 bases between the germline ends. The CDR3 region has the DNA TGTGCCAGCAGTTCCTCGGCTCAAGAGACCCAGTACTTC. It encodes CASSSSAQETQYF.

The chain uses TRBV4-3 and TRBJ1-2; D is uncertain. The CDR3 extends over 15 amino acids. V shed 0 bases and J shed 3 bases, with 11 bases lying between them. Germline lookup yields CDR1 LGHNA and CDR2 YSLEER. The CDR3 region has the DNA TGCGCCAGCAGCCAAGAGAGTAATAGGGACTATGGCTACACCTTC. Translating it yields CASSQESNRDYGYTF.

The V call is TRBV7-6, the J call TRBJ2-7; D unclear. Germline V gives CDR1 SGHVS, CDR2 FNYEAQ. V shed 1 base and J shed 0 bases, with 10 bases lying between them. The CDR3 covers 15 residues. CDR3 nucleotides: TGTGCCAGCAGCTTAGACGACTCCTTCTCCTACGAGCAGTACTTC. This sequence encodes CASSLDDSFSYEQYF.

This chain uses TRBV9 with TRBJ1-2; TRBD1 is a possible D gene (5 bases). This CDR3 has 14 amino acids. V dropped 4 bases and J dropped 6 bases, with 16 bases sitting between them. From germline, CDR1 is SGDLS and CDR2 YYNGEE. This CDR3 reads CASSREGFWDGYTF. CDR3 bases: TGTGCCAGCAGCCGAGAGGGGTTTTGGGATGGCTACACCTTC.

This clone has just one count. CDR3: CASSLDEAGLYEQYF. The CDR3, as DNA: TGCGCCAGCAGCTTGGATGAAGCGGGGCTATACGAGCAGTACTTC. The chain links TRBV5-1 to TRBJ2-5; TRBD2 aligns across 7 bases. The J call may be wrong; the DNA end is better matched by TRBJ2-7. Germline V gene data show CDR1 as SGHRS and CDR2 as YFSETQ. The length of the CDR3 is 15 residues.

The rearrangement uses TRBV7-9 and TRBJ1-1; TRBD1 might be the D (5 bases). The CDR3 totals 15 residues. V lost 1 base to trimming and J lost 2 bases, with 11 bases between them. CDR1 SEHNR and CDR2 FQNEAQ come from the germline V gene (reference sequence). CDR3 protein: CASSLVMGLNTEAFF. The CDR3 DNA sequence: TGTGCCAGCAGCTTAGTCATGGGACTTAACACTGAAGCTTTCTTT.

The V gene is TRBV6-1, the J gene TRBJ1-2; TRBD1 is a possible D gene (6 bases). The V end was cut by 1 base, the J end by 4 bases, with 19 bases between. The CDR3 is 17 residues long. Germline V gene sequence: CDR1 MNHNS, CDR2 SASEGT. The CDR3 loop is CASSEVPQNRESYGYTF. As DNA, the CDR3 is TGTGCCAGCAGTGAAGTGCCCCAGAACAGGGAAAGCTATGGCTACACCTTC.

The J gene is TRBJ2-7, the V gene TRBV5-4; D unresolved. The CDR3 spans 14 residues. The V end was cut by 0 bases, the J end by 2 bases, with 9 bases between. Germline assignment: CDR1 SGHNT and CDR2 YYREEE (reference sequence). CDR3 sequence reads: CASSLVSGAYEQYF. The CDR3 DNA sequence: TGTGCCAGCAGCTTGGTTTCAGGCGCCTACGAGCAGTACTTC.

In DNA, the CDR3 is TGTGCCAGCAGATTCACAGATACGCAGTATTTT. Its protein is CASRFTDTQYF. The V and J genes are TRBV6-1 and TRBJ2-3; no clear D. This CDR3 contains 11 residues. Germline V CDR1 and CDR2: MNHNS, SASEGT. Between the trimmed V and J ends, which lost 6 bases and 2 bases, there was a span of 3 bases.

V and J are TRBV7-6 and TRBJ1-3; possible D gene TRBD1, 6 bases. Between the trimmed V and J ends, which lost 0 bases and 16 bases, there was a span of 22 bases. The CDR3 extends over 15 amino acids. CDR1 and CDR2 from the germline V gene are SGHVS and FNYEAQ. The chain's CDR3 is CASSLAPFGRDKEYF. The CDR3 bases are TGTGCCAGCAGCTTAGCCCCTTTTGGAAGGGACAAAGAGTATTTT.

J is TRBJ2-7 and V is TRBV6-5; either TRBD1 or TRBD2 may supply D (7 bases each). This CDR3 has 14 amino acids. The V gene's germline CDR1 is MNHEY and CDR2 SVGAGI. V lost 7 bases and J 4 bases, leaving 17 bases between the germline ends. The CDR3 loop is CASIRGGGLYEQYF. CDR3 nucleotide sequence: TGTGCCAGCATCCGGGGAGGGGGCTTGTACGAGCAGTACTTC.

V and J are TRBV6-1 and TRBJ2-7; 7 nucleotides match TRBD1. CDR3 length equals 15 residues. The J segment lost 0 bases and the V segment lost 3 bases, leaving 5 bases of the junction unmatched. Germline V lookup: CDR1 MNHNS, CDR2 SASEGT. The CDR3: CASSEGQLVSYEQYF. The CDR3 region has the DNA TGTGCCAGCAGTGAGGGACAGCTAGTCTCCTACGAGCAGTACTTC.